This is a list of T cell receptor beta chains from one sample in a study of shared clonotypes between healthy human individuals. Libraries were prepared by immunoSEQ multiplex PCR; TCRdb keeps only in-frame clonotypes and omits some of them. The table has 750,000 to 1,000,000 clones, 90% to 95% seen once; the top ten hold 24%. Source material: naive CD8+ T cells sorted from blood. Receptors were obtained from a man aged 30-40 years in good health. Both conserved end residues are part of each CDR3. A D gene is named only where the DNA matches it firmly. A row's size may be missing; if present it is once, few, many or a size class.

-	-	TRBJ2-7	TRBV11-3	TGTGCCAGCAGCGAGGGTGGCGAGCAGTACTTC	CASSEGGEQYF
once	TRBD1	TRBJ1-1	TRBV18	TGTGCCAGCTCACCACCCCGGGACAGGGATACTGAAGCTTTCTTT	CASSPPRDRDTEAFF
-	TRBD1	TRBJ2-1	TRBV11-3	TGTGCCAGAGAACGGACAGGGGGCGCCAATGGGGTGAATAGTGAGCAGTTCTTC	CARERTGGANGVNSEQFF
-	-	TRBJ1-2	TRBV28	TGTGCCAGCAGTTTTGGCGCTAACTATGGCTACACCTTC	CASSFGANYGYTF
-	-	TRBJ1-5	TRBV28	TGTGCCAGCAGTCTCGGACTTTTTCAGCCCCAGCATTTT	CASSLGLFQPQHF
-	-	TRBJ2-3	TRBV27	TGTGCCAGCTCCCTCTGGGAAGAGGGCACAGATACGCAGTATTTT	CASSLWEEGTDTQYF
-	-	TRBJ1-4	TRBV28	TGTGCCAGCAGTTTAAAAGCCTATACTAATGAAAAACTGTTTTTT	CASSLKAYTNEKLFF
-	-	TRBJ1-5	TRBV27	TGTGCCAGCAGTTCAGGGACCCGATTCAATCAGCCCCAGCATTTT	CASSSGTRFNQPQHF
-	TRBD2	TRBJ2-1	TRBV7-9	TGTGCCAGCCTCAGTTTGGGAGGGCCGGGATATGAGCAGTTCTTC	CASLSLGGPGYEQFF
-	-	TRBJ2-7	TRBV7-2	TGTGCCAGCAGCCTGTCGACAGGACAACTTATTTACGAGCAGTACTTC	CASSLSTGQLIYEQYF
-	TRBD1	TRBJ1-4	TRBV7-9	TGTGCCAGCAGCTCCGCCGGGACAGGAGATGAAAAACTGTTTTTT	CASSSAGTGDEKLFF
-	TRBD1	TRBJ2-3	TRBV6-5	TGTGCCAGCAGTTACTCGGGACAGTCCGATACGCAGTATTTT	CASSYSGQSDTQYF
-	-	TRBJ2-7	TRBV6-6	TGTGCCACCATAAGGGACTTTTCCTCCTACGAGCAGTACTTC	CATIRDFSSYEQYF
-	TRBD1	TRBJ2-3	TRBV15	TGTGCCACCAGCAGAGCCCGGACAGGCCCCGCGCAGTATTTT	CATSRARTGPAQYF
-	-	TRBJ2-1	TRBV7-3	TGTGCCAGCAGCTTGACGTCAAGCTCCTACAATGAGCAGTTCTTC	CASSLTSSSYNEQFF
-	-	TRBJ1-5	TRBV28	TGTGCCAGCAGTTCTTACCTGGAGGGATTGCAAGGCAATCAGCCCCAGCATTTT	CASSSYLEGLQGNQPQHF
-	TRBD1	TRBJ2-5	TRBV6-9	TGTGCCAGCAGTACCCGGGACAGGGTCCAAGAGACCCAGTACTTC	CASSTRDRVQETQYF
-	-	TRBJ2-7	TRBV27	TGTGCCAGCAGTAGTTTGGGTGAGACCTACGAGCAGTACTTC	CASSSLGETYEQYF
-	TRBD2	TRBJ2-3	TRBV13	TGTGCCAGCAGCGATCTAGCGGGAGCGACGCCAGATACGCAGTATTTT	CASSDLAGATPDTQYF
-	-	TRBJ2-7	TRBV11-2	TGTGCCAGCAGCTCGATTACTAGCACCTACGAGCAGTACTTC	CASSSITSTYEQYF
-	-	TRBJ2-7	TRBV7-9	TGTGCCAGCAGCGTAGATACCTACGAGCAGTACTTC	CASSVDTYEQYF
-	TRBD2	TRBJ2-7	TRBV6-5	TGTGCCAGCAGTTCCAGGGACTATTTGATGCGGGAGCAGTACTTC	CASSSRDYLMREQYF
-	-	TRBJ2-7	TRBV7-2	TGTGCCAGCAGCTTAGCCCCCCGCGAGCAGTACTTC	CASSLAPREQYF
-	-	TRBJ2-1	TRBV4-1	TGCGCCAGCAGCCAATTTTTTAGCTACAATGAGCAGTTCTTC	CASSQFFSYNEQFF
-	-	TRBJ2-7	TRBV29-1	TGCAGCGCTAAGAGCTCCTACGAGCAGTACTTC	CSAKSSYEQYF
-	TRBD1	TRBJ2-3	TRBV7-8	TGTGCCAGCAGCTTAGGACAAGACAGGGGGCAGGACACAGATACGCAGTATTTT	CASSLGQDRGQDTDTQYF
-	TRBD2	TRBJ2-1	TRBV5-1	TGCGCCAGCAGCCCGACTAGCGGGAGCATCAATGAGCAGTTCTTC	CASSPTSGSINEQFF
-	-	TRBJ2-6	TRBV9	TGTGCCAGCAGCGGGACAACATATGGGGCCAACGTCCTGACTTTC	CASSGTTYGANVLTF
-	TRBD1	TRBJ2-3	TRBV7-9	TGTGCCAGCAGCGGGGACAGGGAGGTTTGGGAAGGGCAAGATACGCAGTATTTT	CASSGDREVWEGQDTQYF
once	-	TRBJ2-5	TRBV6-5	TGTGCCAGCAGTTACCTAAGCGGGCGAGGTTCCAAGACCCAGTACTTC	CASSYLSGRGSKTQYF
-	-	TRBJ2-2	TRBV10-2	TGCGCCAGCAGTGTCACCGGGGAGCTGTTTTTT	CASSVTGELFF
-	-	TRBJ2-7	TRBV19	TGTGCCAGTAGTATAGGCAGCGGTGACTACGAGCAGTACTTC	CASSIGSGDYEQYF
-	TRBD1	TRBJ1-5	TRBV29-1	TGCAGCGTACTTGACAGGGGCAGCAATCAGCCCCAGCATTTT	CSVLDRGSNQPQHF
-	-	TRBJ2-1	TRBV30	TGTGCCTGGAGTGTCTGGAGCTCCTACAATGAGCAGTTCTTC	CAWSVWSSYNEQFF
-	-	TRBJ2-2	TRBV27	TGTGCCAGCAGTTTCTTGCGAGGGAAGGCCGGGGAGCTGTTTTTT	CASSFLRGKAGELFF
-	-	TRBJ1-1	TRBV29-1	TGCAGCTCCGAGACAGAGATGAACACTGAAGCTTTCTTT	CSSETEMNTEAFF
-	-	TRBJ2-5	TRBV5-6	TGTGCCAGCAGCTTGGTCGGACAGAGCGGGACCCAGTACTTC	CASSLVGQSGTQYF
few	-	TRBJ2-4	TRBV4-1	TGCGCCAGCAGCCAAGAATATTGGTTACAGGGAGATTTAGCCAAAAACATTCAGTACTTC	CASSQEYWLQGDLAKNIQYF
-	-	TRBJ1-4	TRBV28	TGTGCCAGCACTACATCGCCCGGTCCAAATGAAAAACTGTTTTTT	CASTTSPGPNEKLFF
once	TRBD1	TRBJ2-7	TRBV29-1	TGCAGCGCCCGCGGACAGGACGACTCCTACGAGCAGTACTTC	CSARGQDDSYEQYF
many	-	TRBJ1-2	TRBV28	TGTGCCAGCAGTAGTAACTATGGCTACACCTTC	CASSSNYGYTF
-	-	TRBJ1-4	TRBV10-3	TGTGCCACAGGGACCCCGGAAAAACTGTTTTTT	CATGTPEKLFF
-	TRBD1	TRBJ2-7	TRBV15	TGTGCCACCAGCACTTGGTCAGGGGGAACGGCCTACGAGCAGTACTTC	CATSTWSGGTAYEQYF
-	-	TRBJ2-7	TRBV27	TGTGCCAGCAGTTTGTCAGCTAACTCCTACGAGCAGTACTTC	CASSLSANSYEQYF
-	-	TRBJ1-1	TRBV5-1	TGCGCCAGCAGCGCAGGAACGGTAGAGGTTGAAGCTTTCTTT	CASSAGTVEVEAFF
-	-	TRBJ1-3	TRBV9	TGTGCCAGCAGCGAACCAGGACAACTCTCTGGAAACACCATATATTTT	CASSEPGQLSGNTIYF
-	-	TRBJ2-7	TRBV7-9	TGTGCCAGCAGCTTCAAGGCCTCTGGAGGGCAGTACGAGCAGTACTTC	CASSFKASGGQYEQYF
-	-	TRBJ1-2	TRBV28	TGTGCCAGCAAGTTTTCGGATCTCGGGAACTATGGCTACACCTTC	CASKFSDLGNYGYTF
-	TRBD1	TRBJ1-2	TRBV7-8	TGTGCCAGCAGCTTAGAGAGGGGACAGGGCCTTATCCGACCACCGGCTACCTATGGCTACACCTTC	CASSLERGQGLIRPPATYGYTF
-	-	TRBJ2-1	TRBV4-1	TGCGCCAGCAGCCAAGAGACTGAGCAGTTCTTC	CASSQETEQFF
-	-	TRBJ2-2	TRBV9	TGTGCCAGCAGCGCAGGGGCTGGGGAGCTGTTTTTT	CASSAGAGELFF
-	TRBD2	TRBJ2-1	TRBV10-1	TGCGCCAGCAGCCCCGGGACTAGCGGGAGGATCCTTTACAATGAGCAGTTCTTC	CASSPGTSGRILYNEQFF
many	TRBD2	TRBJ2-1	TRBV7-6	TGTGCCAGCAGCTCCCTCCAGCGGGGCCTCTACAATGAGCAGTTCTTC	CASSSLQRGLYNEQFF